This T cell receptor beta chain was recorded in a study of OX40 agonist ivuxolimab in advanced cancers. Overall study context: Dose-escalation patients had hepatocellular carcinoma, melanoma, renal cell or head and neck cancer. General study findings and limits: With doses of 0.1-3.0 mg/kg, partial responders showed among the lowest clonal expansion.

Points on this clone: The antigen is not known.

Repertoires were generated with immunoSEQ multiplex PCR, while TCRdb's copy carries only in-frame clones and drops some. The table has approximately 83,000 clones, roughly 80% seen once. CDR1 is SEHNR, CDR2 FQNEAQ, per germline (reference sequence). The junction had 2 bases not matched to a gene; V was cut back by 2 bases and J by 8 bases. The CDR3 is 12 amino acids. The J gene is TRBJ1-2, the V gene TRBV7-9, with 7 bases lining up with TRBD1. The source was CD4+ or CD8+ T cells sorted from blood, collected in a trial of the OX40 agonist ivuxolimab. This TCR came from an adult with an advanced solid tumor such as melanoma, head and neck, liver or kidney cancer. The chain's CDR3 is CASSLPRGGYTF. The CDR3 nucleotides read TGTGCCAGCAGCTTACCCAGGGGGGGCTACACCTTC.